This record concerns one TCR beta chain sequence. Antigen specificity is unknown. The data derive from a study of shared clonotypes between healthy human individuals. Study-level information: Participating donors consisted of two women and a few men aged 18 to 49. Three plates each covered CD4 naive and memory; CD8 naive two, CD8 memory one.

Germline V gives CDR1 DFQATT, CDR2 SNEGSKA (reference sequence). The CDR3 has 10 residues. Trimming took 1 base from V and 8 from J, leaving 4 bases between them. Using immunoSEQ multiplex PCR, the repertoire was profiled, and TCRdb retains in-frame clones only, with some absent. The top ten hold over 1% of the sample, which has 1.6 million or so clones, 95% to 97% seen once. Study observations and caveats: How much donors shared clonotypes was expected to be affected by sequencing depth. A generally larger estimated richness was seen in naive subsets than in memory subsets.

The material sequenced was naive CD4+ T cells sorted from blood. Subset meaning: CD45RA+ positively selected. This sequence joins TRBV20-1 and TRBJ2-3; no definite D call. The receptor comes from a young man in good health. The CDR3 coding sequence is TGCAGTGCTAGAGGTGGTACGCAGTATTTT. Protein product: CSARGGTQYF.